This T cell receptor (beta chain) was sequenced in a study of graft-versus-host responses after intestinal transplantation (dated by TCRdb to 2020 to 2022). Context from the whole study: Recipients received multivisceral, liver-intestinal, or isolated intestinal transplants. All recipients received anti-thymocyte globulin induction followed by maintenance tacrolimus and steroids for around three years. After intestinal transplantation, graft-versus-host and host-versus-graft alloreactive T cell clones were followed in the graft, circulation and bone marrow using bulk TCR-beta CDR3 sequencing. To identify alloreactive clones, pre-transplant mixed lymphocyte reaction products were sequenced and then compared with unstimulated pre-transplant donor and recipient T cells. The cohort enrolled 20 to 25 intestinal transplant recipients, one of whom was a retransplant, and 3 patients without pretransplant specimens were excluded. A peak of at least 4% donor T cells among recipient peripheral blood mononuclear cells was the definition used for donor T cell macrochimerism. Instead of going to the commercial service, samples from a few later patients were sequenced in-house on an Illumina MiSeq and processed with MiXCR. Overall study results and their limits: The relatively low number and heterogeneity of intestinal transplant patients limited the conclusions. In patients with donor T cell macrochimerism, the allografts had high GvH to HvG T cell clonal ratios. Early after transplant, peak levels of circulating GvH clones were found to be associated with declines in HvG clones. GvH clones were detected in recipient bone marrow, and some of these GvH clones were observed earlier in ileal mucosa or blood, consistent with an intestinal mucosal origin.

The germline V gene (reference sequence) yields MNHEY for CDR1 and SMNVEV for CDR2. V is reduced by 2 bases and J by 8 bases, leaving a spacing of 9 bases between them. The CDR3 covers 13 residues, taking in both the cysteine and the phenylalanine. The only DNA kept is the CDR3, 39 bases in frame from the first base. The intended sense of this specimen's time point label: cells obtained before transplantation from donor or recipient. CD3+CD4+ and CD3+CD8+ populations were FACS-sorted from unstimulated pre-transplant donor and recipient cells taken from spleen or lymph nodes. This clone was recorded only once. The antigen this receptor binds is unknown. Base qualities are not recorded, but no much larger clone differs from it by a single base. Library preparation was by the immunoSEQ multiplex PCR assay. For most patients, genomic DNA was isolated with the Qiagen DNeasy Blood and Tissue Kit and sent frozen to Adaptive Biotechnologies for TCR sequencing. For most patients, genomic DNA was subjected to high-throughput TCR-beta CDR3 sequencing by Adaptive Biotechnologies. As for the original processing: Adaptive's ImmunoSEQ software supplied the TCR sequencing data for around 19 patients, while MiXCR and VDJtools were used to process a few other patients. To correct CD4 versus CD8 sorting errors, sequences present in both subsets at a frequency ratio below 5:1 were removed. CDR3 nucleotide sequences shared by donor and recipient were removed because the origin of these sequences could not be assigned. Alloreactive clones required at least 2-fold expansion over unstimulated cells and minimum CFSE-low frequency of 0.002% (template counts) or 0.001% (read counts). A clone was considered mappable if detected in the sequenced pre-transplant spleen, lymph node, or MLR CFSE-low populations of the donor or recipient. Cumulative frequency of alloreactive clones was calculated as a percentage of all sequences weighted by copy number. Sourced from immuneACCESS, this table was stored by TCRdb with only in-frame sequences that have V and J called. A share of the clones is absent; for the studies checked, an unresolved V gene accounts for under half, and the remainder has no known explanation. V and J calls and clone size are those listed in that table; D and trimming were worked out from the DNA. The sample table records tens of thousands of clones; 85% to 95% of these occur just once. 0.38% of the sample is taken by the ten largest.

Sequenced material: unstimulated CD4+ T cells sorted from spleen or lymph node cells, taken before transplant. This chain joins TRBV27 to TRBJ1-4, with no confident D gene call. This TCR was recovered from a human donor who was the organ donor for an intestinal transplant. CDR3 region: CASSLVGVEKLFF. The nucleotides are TGTGCCAGCAGTTTAGTGGGTGTGGAAAAACTGTTTTTT.